The source of this T cell receptor beta chain is a study of T-cell reconstitution after alpha-beta-depleted transplantation in children. This CDR3 is 16 amino acids long. Losses at the gene ends were 6 bases for V and 1 base for J; bases not matched to a gene: 9. Germline CDR1 is MNHEY and CDR2 is SVGEGT. A TCRbeta library incorporating unique molecular identifiers was prepared. TCRdb reprocessed the PCR reads via MiXCR and lists one record per CDR3 protein. The sample includes more than 400,000 distinct CDR3 sequences, about an eighth seen only once; the top ten take around 13%. The source was PBMCs, mostly from graft donor cells, collected 180 days after TCRalphabeta/CD19-depleted stem cell transplant. V usage is TRBV6-2 or TRBV6-3 and J usage is TRBJ1-5; 7 bases are shared with TRBD1. This TCR derives from a female patient aged 2 to 10 who had a stem cell transplant for aplastic anemia, so the T cells may come from the graft donor. In DNA form, the CDR3 reads TGTGCCAGCAGACCCCAGGGGGGCCTAAGCAATCAGCCCCAGCATTTT. This codes for CASRPQGGLSNQPQHF.